A single sample gave rise to the 26 T cell receptor beta chains below, sequenced in a study of identical twins. Each CDR3 protein gets one entry after TCRdb re-called the 5' RACE reads with MiXCR. The sample consists of 1.5 million to 2 million distinct CDR3 sequences, about 31% of them appearing once. Sequenced material: cord blood. These receptors were taken from a newborn girl in good health.

This clonotype has just a few counts. The chain carries TRBV20-1 and TRBJ2-1, with 12 bases lining up with TRBD2. CDR1 and CDR2 from the germline V gene are DFQATT and SNEGSKA (reference sequence). After removal of 5 bases from V and 4 bases from J, the junction contained 9 bases not matched to a gene. The CDR3 extends over 16 amino acids. CDR3 sequence (DNA): TGCAGTGCTGCTAGCGGGAGGGCAGGACCTTACAATGAGCAGTTCTTC. As protein: CSAASGRAGPYNEQFF.

The sample holds a few counts of this clonotype. V usage is TRBV7-9 and J usage is TRBJ2-3, with D unclear. Germline V gene sequence: CDR1 SEHNR, CDR2 FQNEAQ (reference sequence). Trimming removed 3 bases from V and 6 bases from J, with 13 bases in between. The CDR3 totals 14 residues. CDR3 nucleotide sequence: TGTGCCAGCAGCTTCGACCTCGTTGGGGATACGCAGTATTTT. Protein: CASSFDLVGDTQYF.

In this sample, this clonotype turned up a few times. The chain has TRBV28 and TRBJ2-1; D ambiguous. The J call may not be correct, given that the DNA end is closer to TRBJ2-7. CDR3 size: 13 residues. Germline V gene lookup returns CDR1 MDHEN and CDR2 SYDVKM. CDR3 DNA sequence: TGTGCCAGCAGTTTCCCGACCTACAATGAGCAGTACTTC. Its protein is CASSFPTYNEQYF.

The chain employs TRBV6-5 and TRBJ2-3; 11 nucleotides match TRBD2. Germline V gene sequence: CDR1 MNHEY, CDR2 SVGAGI. With V trimmed by 3 bases and J by 2 bases, 7 bases remained unmatched. This CDR3 is built from 17 residues. Here the CDR3 DNA reads TGTGCCAGCAGTTATGGATTAGCGGGAGGGAACACAGATACGCAGTATTTT. Translated: CASSYGLAGGNTDTQYF.

The chain employs TRBV15 and TRBJ2-3; TRBD2 is a possible D gene (5 bases). The CDR3 has 16 residues. CDR1 LNHNV and CDR2 YYDKDF come from the germline V gene (reference sequence). V was shortened by 5 bases and J by 3 bases, with 18 bases between the two germline ends. The CDR3 spells CATSSSETGITDTQYF. In DNA form, the CDR3 reads TGTGCCACCAGCTCCAGCGAGACGGGGATAACAGATACGCAGTATTTT.

The V gene is TRBV5-1, the J gene TRBJ2-2; 7 positions agree with TRBD2. The germline CDR1 and CDR2 sequences are SGHRS and YFSETQ. The CDR3 totals 16 residues. Losses at the gene ends were 1 base for V and 2 bases for J; bases not matched to a gene: 5. The CDR3 region is CASSLWASGNTGELFF. CDR3 nucleotide sequence: TGCGCCAGCAGCTTGTGGGCTAGCGGAAACACCGGGGAGCTGTTTTTT.

The rearrangement uses TRBV11-2 and TRBJ2-4; tentatively, D is TRBD2 (7 bases). The assigned J gene may be wrong: the sequence end matches TRBJ2-7 better. This CDR3 contains 15 residues. CDR1 is SGHAT, CDR2 FQNNGV, per germline. DNA for the CDR3: TGTGCCAGCAGCCCCACAGGGAGGGACGACTACGAGCAGTACTTC. Translating gives CASSPTGRDDYEQYF.

This clonotype was counted many times. This sequence joins TRBV6-2 or TRBV6-3 and TRBJ1-5; weak D call: TRBD1 (5 bases). Germline assignment: CDR1 MNHEY and CDR2 SVGEGT. The CDR3 loop spans 13 amino acids. V was clipped by 3 bases and J by 7 bases, with 10 bases between them. The chain's CDR3 is CASSYQGHQPQHF. The CDR3 region has the DNA TGTGCCAGCAGTTATCAGGGTCACCAGCCCCAGCATTTT.

J is TRBJ1-1 and V is TRBV19; TRBD1 is a possible D gene (6 bases). This CDR3 has 14 amino acids. Trimming pared 3 bases from V and 2 bases from J, leaving 10 bases between. Germline V CDR1 and CDR2: LNHDA, SQIVND (reference sequence). CDR3 in amino acids: CASSIRDTNTEAFF. CDR3 DNA: TGTGCCAGTAGTATCCGGGACACCAACACTGAAGCTTTCTTT. The entire variable domain, with the rest obtained from reference TRBV19 and TRBJ1-1, is as follows: DGGITQSPKYLFRKEGQNVTLSCEQNLNHDAMYWYRQDPGQGLRLIYYSQIVNDFQKGDIAEGYSVSREKKESFPLTVTSAQKNPTAFYLCASSIRDTNTEAFFGQGTRLTVV.

The CDR3 DNA reads TGTGCCAGCAGTTTCGAGGGGAACCGAGGGAATGAGCAGTTCTTC. Protein: CASSFEGNRGNEQFF. The V gene is TRBV6-5, the J gene TRBJ2-1; D is perhaps TRBD1 or TRBD2 (5 bases each). V was cut by 4 bases and J by 7 bases, with 17 bases left in between. CDR1 MNHEY and CDR2 SVGAGI come from the germline V gene. The CDR3 loop spans 15 amino acids.

The V gene is TRBV20-1, the J gene TRBJ1-1; the D is unclear. The CDR3 runs 13 residues. CDR1 DFQATT and CDR2 SNEGSKA come from the germline V gene (reference sequence). V was pared by 3 bases and J by 1 base, with 9 bases between. In nucleotides, the CDR3 is TGCAGTGCTAGTTTCGCAGCGAACACTGAAGCTTTCTTT. It specifies CSASFAANTEAFF.

The rearrangement links TRBV20-1 to TRBJ2-1, with TRBD2 as a possible D gene (5 bases). There are 13 residues in the CDR3. Per germline, CDR1 DFQATT and CDR2 SNEGSKA (reference sequence). Deletions cut 8 bases from V and 9 bases from J, with 20 bases between. As DNA, the CDR3 is TGCAGTTCGCCCGGGGTGGGTCGGAGTGAGCAGTTCTTC. This sequence encodes CSSPGVGRSEQFF.

The sample holds many counts of this clonotype. J is TRBJ2-2 and V is TRBV4-2; D remains unclear. The CDR3 runs 14 residues. V lost 0 bases and J 1 base, leaving 3 bases between the germline ends. CDR1 is LGHNA, CDR2 YNFKEQ, per germline. CDR3 loop: CASSQDRNTGELFF. As DNA, the CDR3 is TGTGCCAGCAGCCAAGACAGGAACACCGGGGAGCTGTTTTTT.

The chain carries TRBV7-2 and TRBJ2-1; D gene uncertain. The J call is in doubt because the DNA end fits TRBJ2-7 better. Per germline, CDR1 SGHTA and CDR2 FQGNSA. The CDR3 has 19 amino acids. CDR3: CASSLRGLFGLGSYNEQYF. DNA for the CDR3: TGTGCCAGCAGCTTAAGAGGTCTTTTCGGTCTTGGTTCCTACAATGAGCAGTACTTC.

The chain recombines TRBV6-2 or TRBV6-3 with TRBJ2-6, with D possibly TRBD2 on 6 matching bases. The V end was cut by 6 bases, the J end by 0 bases, with 21 bases between. This CDR3 is built from 19 residues. Germline V lookup: CDR1 MNHEY, CDR2 SVGEGT. The CDR3 is CASSPWTKRGLSGANVLTF. CDR3 in DNA: TGTGCCAGCAGCCCCTGGACTAAAAGGGGCCTCTCTGGGGCCAACGTCCTGACTTTC.

V gene TRBV24-1 combines with J gene TRBJ2-1; 9 nucleotides align to TRBD2. Germline assignment: CDR1 KGHDR and CDR2 SFDVKD. Unmatched junction bases numbered 8, after V lost 6 bases and J lost 6 bases. This CDR3 is built from 15 residues. The DNA for the CDR3 is TGTGCCACCAGTACCCTAGCGGGGCTCGGCAATGAGCAGTTCTTC. It codes for CATSTLAGLGNEQFF.

The chain is built from TRBV9 and TRBJ2-1, with 8 bases that match TRBD2. With 3 bases clipped from V and 9 bases from J, the junction kept 11 bases outside the gene matches. This CDR3 comprises 15 residues. CDR1 and CDR2 (germline): SGDLS, YYNGEE. The CDR3 region has the DNA TGTGCCAGCAGCGCCCCTCCGGGACTAGATGGTGAGCAGTTCTTC. Its translation is CASSAPPGLDGEQFF.

This clonotype was counted between two and nine times. The V call is TRBV3-1, the J call TRBJ1-1; no clear D. The CDR3 extends over 13 amino acids. Germline assignment: CDR1 LGHDT and CDR2 YNNKEL (reference sequence). The V end was cut by 0 bases, the J end by 6 bases, with 8 bases between. DNA of the CDR3: TGTGCCAGCAGCCAAGAGCCCGGGGCTGAAGCTTTCTTT. As protein: CASSQEPGAEAFF.

The rearrangement links TRBV7-8 to TRBJ1-5; D not resolved. Looked up from germline, CDR1 is SGHVS and CDR2 is FQNEAQ. V dropped 5 bases and J dropped 0 bases, with 14 bases sitting between them. The CDR3 is 16 residues long. This CDR3 is CASSPGRIYSNQPQHF. Here the CDR3 DNA reads TGTGCCAGCAGCCCCGGACGGATTTATAGCAATCAGCCCCAGCATTTT.

The chain uses TRBV20-1 and TRBJ2-7; either TRBD1 or TRBD2 may fit D (5 bases each). The CDR3 extends over 15 amino acids. CDR1 and CDR2 (germline): DFQATT, SNEGSKA (reference sequence). Trimming removed 0 bases at V and 7 bases at J, with 19 bases between. CDR3 residues: CSARDRGLSYNEQYF. CDR3 DNA sequence: TGCAGTGCTAGAGATCGGGGCCTTTCCTACAATGAGCAGTACTTC.

V usage is TRBV5-1 and J usage is TRBJ2-7; 9 bases line up with TRBD1. Germline values: CDR1 SGHRS, CDR2 YFSETQ. J lost 7 bases, V lost 0 bases, and 8 bases had no gene match. The length of the CDR3 is 15 residues. The CDR3 region has the DNA TGCGCCAGCAGCTTGGAGGGACAGGGACTGAGGGAGCAGTACTTC. This codes for CASSLEGQGLREQYF.

This clonotype was counted a few times. The CDR3 region is CASSYSHGGTDTQYF. CDR3 nucleotides: TGTGCCAGCAGTTACTCCCACGGGGGTACAGATACGCAGTATTTT. The chain employs TRBV6-2 or TRBV6-3 and TRBJ2-3; a possible D gene is TRBD2 (6 bases). CDR1 and CDR2 from the germline V gene are MNHEY and SVGEGT. Trimming took off 0 bases at V and 3 bases at J, with 10 bases between the two ends. This CDR3 spans 15 amino acids.

V and J are TRBV25-1 and TRBJ2-7; D unclear. Trimming cost V 2 bases and J 2 bases, with 10 bases left between them. The germline gives CDR1 MGHDK, CDR2 SYGVNS. The CDR3 length is 14 residues. The CDR3: CASSEPTFPYEQYF. CDR3 in DNA: TGTGCCAGCAGTGAACCCACCTTTCCCTACGAGCAGTACTTC.

This clonotype appeared a few times. The chain is built from TRBV5-1 and TRBJ1-6; D gene uncertain. V was pared by 0 bases and J by 5 bases, with 9 bases between. Germline-derived CDR1 and CDR2 are SGHRS and YFSETQ. This CDR3 contains 15 residues. DNA for the CDR3: TGCGCCAGCAGCTTGGTTGCGGAAAATAATTCACCCCTCCACTTT. Residues: CASSLVAENNSPLHF.

V gene TRBV7-9 combines with J gene TRBJ1-4; D not resolved. The CDR3 loop spans 16 amino acids. Germline V gives CDR1 SEHNR, CDR2 FQNEAQ (reference sequence). V was pared by 5 bases and J by 3 bases, with 16 bases between. CDR3 loop: CASSLGQRRPNEKLFF. CDR3 in DNA: TGTGCCAGCAGCCTCGGGCAGCGGCGGCCTAATGAAAAACTGTTTTTT.

Note on this clonotype: At one end the junction does not follow the germline gene, possibly because of a read error. V and J are TRBV12-3 or TRBV12-4 and TRBJ1-6; the D gene is possibly TRBD1 (5 bases). The CDR3 has 12 amino acids. The CDR3 is CASSLGGSPPHF. The CDR3 DNA sequence: TGTGCCAGCAGCTTGGGGGGTTCACCCCCCCACTTT.